This T cell receptor (beta chain) emerged from a study of CD4 T cells in relation to SARS-CoV-2 and coronaviruses. At the level of the study: After around 10 days of antigen culture, PBMC TCR beta CDR3s were sequenced. Crossreactive spike epitopes shared across donors were mapped to their HLA restriction. Negative control cultures got HIV-1 Nef peptides or no peptide.

The V gene's germline CDR1 is LNHDA and CDR2 SQIVND (reference sequence). The V segment lost 2 bases and the J segment 2 bases; nucleotides outside the gene matches: 9. This CDR3 spans 17 amino acids. TCRdb's copy holds only in-frame clones and misses some; the assay was immunoSEQ multiplex PCR. Of around 16,000 clones in the sample, around 82% were seen once. For this clone: Antigen unknown.

CD4+ T cells from unexposed donors were obtained before the COVID-19 pandemic (2011-2018). After more than eight days of culture, CD4+ T cells were isolated. Cells permitting, SARS-CoV-2 S/N and four cold-coronavirus spikes were tested on unexposed-donor CD4+ T cells. The sequenced material came from CD4+ T cells from PBMCs, cultured in vitro. The rearrangement uses TRBV19 and TRBJ1-2, with TRBD1 matching over 9 bases. The sequence came from a human donor in good health. The CDR3, as DNA: TGTGCCAGTAGTATAACTATCGGGACAGGGCGGAACTATGGCTACACCTTC. Protein sequence: CASSITIGTGRNYGYTF.